Sequencing of this T cell receptor (beta chain) was carried out in a study of T cell repertoires in cytomegalovirus infection. Findings and caveats of the study: Dominant in the ex vivo response were TCR beta clonotypes restricted by HLA-C and specific for CMV.

This clonotype was seen a handful of times. As yet, its antigen is unknown. Trimming removed 4 bases from V and 12 bases from J, with 9 bases in between. CDR3 length: 10 amino acids. TCRdb re-derived calls from the reads in MiXCR, one entry per CDR3 protein. The profile covers roughly 170,000 distinct CDR3 sequences, with roughly 21% appearing a single time and 25% taken by the ten largest. The TCR comes from a human donor in good health (CMV status not recorded). Some clones in this sample may be carry-over from other donors' samples. Sequencing was performed on CD8+ T cells from cultured PBMCs, taken from culture after CMV antigen stimulation. The chain couples TRBV12-3 or TRBV12-4 to TRBJ1-2, with D uncertain. The CDR3 coding sequence is TGTGCCAGCAGTTCTGGTACCGACACCTTC. Amino acid sequence: CASSSGTDTF.